This T cell receptor beta chain was profiled in a study of shared clonotypes between healthy human individuals. The overall study: Plates per donor: three CD4 naive, three CD4 memory, two CD8 naive, one CD8 memory. Notes on the study in general: The low donor count limited represented genetic and exposure-history diversity.

Worth noting for this clone: Its specificity is not known.

The CDR3 extends over 17 amino acids. The V and J ends lost 6 bases and 5 bases, in that order; junction bases with no gene match: 9. The germline V gene encodes CDR1 WNHNN and CDR2 SYGVQD (reference sequence). Profiled with immunoSEQ multiplex PCR; TCRdb holds only in-frame clones, not every one. Of over 1.5 million clones listed, 95% to 99% are singletons. V gene TRBV10-1 combines with J gene TRBJ2-3, with TRBD2 identical over 15 bases. Source material: naive CD4+ T cells sorted from blood. Subset defined: CD45RA+ positively selected. This clonotype was sampled from a man between 25 and 39 years old in good health. The CDR3 nucleotides are TGCGCCAGCAGCCGCGGGACTAGCGGGAGGTCTGGAGATACGCAGTATTTT. Amino acid sequence: CASSRGTSGRSGDTQYF.